This T cell receptor beta chain was retrieved from a study of T cells in Graves' hyperthyroidism and ophthalmopathy. General observations from the study: Patients with ophthalmopathy were separated from those with stable hyperthyroidism by a 13 V-J model.

CDR1 and CDR2 from the germline V gene are MNHEY and SVGEGT. The CDR3 is made up of 17 amino acids. Unmatched junction bases numbered 11, after V lost 5 bases and J lost 2 bases. Template material for amplifying TCR beta CDR3 regions consisted of RNA transcripts. Initially, a first-round RT-PCR of the TCR CDR3 employed the HTBI primer set. A single record per CDR3 protein comes from TCRdb applying MiXCR to the multiplex PCR reads. The sample includes about 720,000 distinct CDR3 sequences, approximately 16% of them seen just once. There are many counts of this clonotype. What it binds is not known. No progression to ophthalmopathy during 18 months of follow-up defined stable disease.

The specimen was blood. This rearrangement joins TRBV6-2 or TRBV6-3 to TRBJ2-7; 11 bases match TRBD2. The TCR sequence derives from a man aged 18 to 29 with Graves' hyperthyroidism. Here the CDR3 DNA reads TGTGCCAGCAGTCCCGGGGGCCTAGCGGGAGGCACCTACGAGCAGTACTTC. It specifies CASSPGGLAGGTYEQYF.